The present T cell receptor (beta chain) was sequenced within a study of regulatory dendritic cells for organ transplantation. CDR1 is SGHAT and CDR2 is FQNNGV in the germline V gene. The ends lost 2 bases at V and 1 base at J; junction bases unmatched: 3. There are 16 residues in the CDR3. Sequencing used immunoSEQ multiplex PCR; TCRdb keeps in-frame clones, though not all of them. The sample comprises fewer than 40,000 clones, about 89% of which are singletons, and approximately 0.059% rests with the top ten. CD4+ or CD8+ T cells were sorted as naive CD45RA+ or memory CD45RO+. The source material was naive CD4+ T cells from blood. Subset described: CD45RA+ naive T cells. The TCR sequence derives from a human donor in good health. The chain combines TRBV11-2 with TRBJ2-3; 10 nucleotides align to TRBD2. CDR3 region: CASSLPGTSGTDTQYF. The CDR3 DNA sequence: TGTGCCAGCAGCTTACCGGGGACTAGCGGCACAGATACGCAGTATTTT.